The TCR beta chain described here comes from a study of blood T cell repertoires in COVID-19. Study summary: Acute and convalescent COVID-19 samples came from the United States, Italy and Spain. The cDNA or gDNA used as material had been derived from T cells, B-cell-depleted T cells, or PBMCs.

The CDR3 totals 16 residues. V lost 4 bases, J lost 5 bases, and 18 bases lay in between. From germline, CDR1 is SGHRS and CDR2 YFSETQ. The protocol was immunoSEQ multiplex PCR, while the TCRdb copy is restricted to in-frame clones and leaves out a portion. Here the sample spans roughly 150,000 clones, 80% to 90% being singletons. The gene calls are TRBV5-1 and TRBJ1-4, with D unclear. The TCR sequence derives from a woman in her 70s who had recovered from COVID-19. Material: peripheral blood. The chain's CDR3 is CASSVGSGEGNEKLFF. CDR3 bases: TGCGCCAGCAGCGTGGGTTCCGGGGAGGGCAATGAAAAACTGTTTTTT.